Detailed here is one T cell receptor beta chain. The antigen remains undetermined. V lost 5 bases and J lost 5; bases outside the gene matches: 10. Germline assignment: CDR1 MDHEN and CDR2 SYDVKM. The CDR3 loop spans 15 amino acids. The data were obtained in a study of shared clonotypes between healthy human individuals. Study background: The donors, a couple of women and a few men, were aged 18 to 49. Each donor contributed plates that comprised three CD4 naive, three CD4 memory, two CD8 naive and one CD8 memory.

The study's findings and limits: Apart from blood, nothing was sampled; tissue repertoires likely differ.

Profiling relied on immunoSEQ multiplex PCR, and the TCRdb table lists in-frame clones only, not all of them. This sample has about 710,000 clones, with 55% to 75% found just once. Donors, without exception, were Caucasian adults residing in Nashville, Tennessee. The receptor's source is a woman aged 30 to 39 in good health. The sequenced sample consisted of memory CD4+ T cells sorted from blood. The subset is: CD45RA-negative fraction. The V gene is TRBV28, the J gene TRBJ1-2; 8 bases are shared with TRBD1. CDR3 nucleotides: TGTGCCAGCAGTCTAACCAGGGGGCGCGGTTATGGCTACACCTTC. Encoded protein: CASSLTRGRGYGYTF.